Shown below are 6 T cell receptor beta chains from a single sample sequenced in a study of T cell changes during pregnancy in multiple sclerosis. The repertoire was sequenced with immunoSEQ multiplex PCR; TCRdb's copy has only in-frame clones and lacks some. The sample lists 40,000 to 45,000 clones; 70% to 90% were seen once. The sequences come from CD8+ T cells from peripheral blood mononuclear cells, collected after pregnancy. All receptors come from a female donor in good health, enrolled as a control in a pregnancy study.

CDR3 region: CASSVASDSVYEQYF. The CDR3 coding sequence is TGTGCCAGCAGCGTAGCTAGTGACAGCGTCTACGAGCAGTACTTC. The chain links TRBV9 to TRBJ2-7; D possibly corresponds to TRBD1 (5 bases). CDR3 size: 15 residues. Germline assignment: CDR1 SGDLS and CDR2 YYNGEE. Trimming removed 0 bases from V and 3 bases from J, with 13 bases in between.

The chain uses TRBV4-3 and TRBJ2-2; the match to TRBD1 covers 8 bases. The V gene end was trimmed by 0 bases and the J gene end by 4 bases; junction bases not matched to a gene: 4. This CDR3 has 16 residues. Germline values: CDR1 LGHNA, CDR2 YSLEER. CDR3 sequence (DNA): TGCGCCAGCAGCCAAGAGGCGGACAGGGCCACCGGGGAGCTGTTTTTT. It is translated as CASSQEADRATGELFF.

The chain has TRBV7-4 and TRBJ2-2, with TRBD1 matching 7 bases. The V segment lost 4 bases and the J segment 1 base; nucleotides outside the gene matches: 9. Germline loops: CDR1 SGHVT, CDR2 SQSDAQ. This CDR3 comprises 17 residues. The CDR3 region is CASSSIPRGRNTGELFF. The CDR3 DNA reads TGTGCCAGCAGCTCGATCCCAAGGGGGCGGAACACCGGGGAGCTGTTTTTT.

The genes are TRBV27 and TRBJ1-2; 10 positions agree with TRBD1. This CDR3 contains 16 residues. V shed 6 bases, J shed 4 bases, and the junction held 11 bases outside the gene matches. From germline, CDR1 is MNHEY and CDR2 SMNVEV (reference sequence). CDR3 amino acids: CASRPTGGGWGYGYTF. DNA for the CDR3: TGTGCCAGCAGGCCGACAGGGGGCGGGTGGGGCTATGGCTACACCTTC.

The rearrangement links TRBV4-1 to TRBJ1-4; D remains unclear. Germline CDR1 and CDR2: MGHRA and YSYEKL. V lost 0 bases and J lost 5, with 10 bases in between. CDR3 size: 15 residues. This CDR3 is CASSQERALNEKLFF. Here the CDR3 DNA reads TGCGCCAGCAGCCAAGAGAGGGCCTTAAATGAAAAACTGTTTTTT.

The CDR3 sequence: CASNEAPEDEQFF. The CDR3 nucleotides are TGTGCCAGCAATGAAGCGCCTGAGGATGAGCAGTTCTTC. This rearrangement joins TRBV28 to TRBJ2-1; D is undetermined. The germline V and J ends were trimmed by 7 bases and 8 bases, with 15 bases remaining between them. CDR3 length: 13 residues. Germline CDR1 and CDR2: MDHEN and SYDVKM.